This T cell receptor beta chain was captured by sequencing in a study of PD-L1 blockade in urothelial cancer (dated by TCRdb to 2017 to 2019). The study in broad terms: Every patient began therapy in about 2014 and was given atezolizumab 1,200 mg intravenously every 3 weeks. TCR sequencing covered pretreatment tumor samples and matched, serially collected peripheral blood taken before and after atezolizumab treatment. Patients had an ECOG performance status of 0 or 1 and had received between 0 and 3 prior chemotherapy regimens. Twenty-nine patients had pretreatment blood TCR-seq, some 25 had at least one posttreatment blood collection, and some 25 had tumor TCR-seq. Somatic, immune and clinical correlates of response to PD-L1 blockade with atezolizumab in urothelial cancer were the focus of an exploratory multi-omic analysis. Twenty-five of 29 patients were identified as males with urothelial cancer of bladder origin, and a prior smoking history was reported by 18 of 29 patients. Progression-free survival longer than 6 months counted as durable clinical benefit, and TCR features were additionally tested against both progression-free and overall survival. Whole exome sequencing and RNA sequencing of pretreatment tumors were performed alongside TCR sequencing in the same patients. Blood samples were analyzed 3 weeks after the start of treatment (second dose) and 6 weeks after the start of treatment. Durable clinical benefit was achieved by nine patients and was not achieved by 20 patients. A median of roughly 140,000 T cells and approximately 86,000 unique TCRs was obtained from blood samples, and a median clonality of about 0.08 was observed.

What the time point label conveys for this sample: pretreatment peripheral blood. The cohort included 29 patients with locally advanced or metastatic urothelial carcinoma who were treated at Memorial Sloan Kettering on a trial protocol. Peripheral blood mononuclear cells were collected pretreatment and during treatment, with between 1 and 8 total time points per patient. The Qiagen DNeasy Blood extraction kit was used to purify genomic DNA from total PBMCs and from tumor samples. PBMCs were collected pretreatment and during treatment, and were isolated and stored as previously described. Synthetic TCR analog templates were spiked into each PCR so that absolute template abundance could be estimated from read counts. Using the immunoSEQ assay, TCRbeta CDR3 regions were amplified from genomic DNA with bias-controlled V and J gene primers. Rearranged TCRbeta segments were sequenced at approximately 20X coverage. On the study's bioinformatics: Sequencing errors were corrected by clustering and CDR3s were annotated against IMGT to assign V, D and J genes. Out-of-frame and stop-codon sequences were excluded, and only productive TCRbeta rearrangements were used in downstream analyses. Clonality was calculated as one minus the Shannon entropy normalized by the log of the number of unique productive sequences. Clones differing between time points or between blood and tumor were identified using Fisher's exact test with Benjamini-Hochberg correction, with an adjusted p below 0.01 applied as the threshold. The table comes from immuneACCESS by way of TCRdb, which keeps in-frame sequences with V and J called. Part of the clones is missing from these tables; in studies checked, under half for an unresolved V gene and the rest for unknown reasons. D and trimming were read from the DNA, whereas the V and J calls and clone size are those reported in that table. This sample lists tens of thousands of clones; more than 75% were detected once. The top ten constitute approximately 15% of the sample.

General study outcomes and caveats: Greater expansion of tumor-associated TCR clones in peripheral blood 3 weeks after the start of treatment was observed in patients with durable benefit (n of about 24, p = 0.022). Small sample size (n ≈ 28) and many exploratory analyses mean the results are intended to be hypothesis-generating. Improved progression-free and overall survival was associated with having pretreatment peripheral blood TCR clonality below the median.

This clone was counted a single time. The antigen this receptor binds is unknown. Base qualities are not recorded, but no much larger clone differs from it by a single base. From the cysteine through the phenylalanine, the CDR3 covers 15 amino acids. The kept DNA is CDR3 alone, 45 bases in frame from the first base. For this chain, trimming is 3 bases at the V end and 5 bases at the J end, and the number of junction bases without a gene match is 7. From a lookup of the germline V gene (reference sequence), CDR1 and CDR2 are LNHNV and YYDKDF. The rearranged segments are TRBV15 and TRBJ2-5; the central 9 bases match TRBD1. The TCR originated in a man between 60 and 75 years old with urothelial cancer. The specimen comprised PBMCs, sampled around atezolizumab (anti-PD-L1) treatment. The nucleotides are TGTGCCACCAGCAGGGACAGGGGAAATTCGGAGACCCAGTACTTC. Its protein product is CATSRDRGNSETQYF.